This T cell receptor (beta chain) emerged from a study of T cell changes during pregnancy in multiple sclerosis. Produced via immunoSEQ multiplex PCR; TCRdb's table is partial and in-frame only. The sample yields tens of thousands of clones, 90% to 95% seen once. The TCR was taken from a female donor in good health, enrolled as a control in a pregnancy study. Here the sequenced sample was peripheral blood, taken in the third trimester of pregnancy.

The CDR3 DNA sequence: TGTGCCACCATGGCGGGACAGGGGGAAGAGACCCAGTACTTC. Protein: CATMAGQGEETQYF. V and J are TRBV10-3 and TRBJ2-5; 11 nucleotides align to TRBD1. The CDR3 consists of 14 residues. Germline-derived CDR1 and CDR2 are ENHRY and SYGVKD. J lost 3 bases, V lost 10 bases, and 7 bases had no gene match.